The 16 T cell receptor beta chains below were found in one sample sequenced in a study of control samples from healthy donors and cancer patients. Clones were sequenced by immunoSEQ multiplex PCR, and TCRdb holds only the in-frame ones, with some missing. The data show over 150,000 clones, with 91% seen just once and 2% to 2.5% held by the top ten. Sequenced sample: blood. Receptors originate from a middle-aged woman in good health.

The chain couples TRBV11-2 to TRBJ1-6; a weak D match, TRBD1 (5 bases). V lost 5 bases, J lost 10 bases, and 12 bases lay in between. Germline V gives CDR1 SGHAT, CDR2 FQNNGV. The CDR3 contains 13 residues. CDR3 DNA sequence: TGTGCCAGCAGCCCCAGACAGAACTCACCCCTCCACTTT. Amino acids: CASSPRQNSPLHF.

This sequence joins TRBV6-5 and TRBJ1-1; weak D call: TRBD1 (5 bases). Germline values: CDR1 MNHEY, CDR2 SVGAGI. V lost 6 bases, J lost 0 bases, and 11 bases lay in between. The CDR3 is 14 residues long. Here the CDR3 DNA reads TGTGCCAGCAGGGGGACCCCAATGAACACTGAAGCTTTCTTT. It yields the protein CASRGTPMNTEAFF.

CDR3 DNA: TGTGCCAGCAGATCGACAGGGTTTGGCGAGCAGTACTTC. Translated: CASRSTGFGEQYF. The chain couples TRBV27 to TRBJ2-7; TRBD1 aligns across 7 bases. CDR3 length equals 13 residues. The junction had 8 bases not matched to a gene; V was cut back by 6 bases and J by 6 bases. Germline V lookup: CDR1 MNHEY, CDR2 SMNVEV (reference sequence).

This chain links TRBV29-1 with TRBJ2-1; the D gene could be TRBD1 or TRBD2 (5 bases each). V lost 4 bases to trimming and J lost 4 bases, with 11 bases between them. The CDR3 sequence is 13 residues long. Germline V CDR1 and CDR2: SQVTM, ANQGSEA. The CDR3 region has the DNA TGCAGCGTTGGTGGGACGGCTTACAATGAGCAGTTCTTC. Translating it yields CSVGGTAYNEQFF.

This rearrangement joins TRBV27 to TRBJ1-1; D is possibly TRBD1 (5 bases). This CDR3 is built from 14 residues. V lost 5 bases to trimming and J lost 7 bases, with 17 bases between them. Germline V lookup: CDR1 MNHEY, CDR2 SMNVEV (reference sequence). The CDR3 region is CASSGGYFSGEAFF. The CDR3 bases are TGTGCCAGCAGTGGGGGTTACTTTTCAGGTGAAGCTTTCTTT.

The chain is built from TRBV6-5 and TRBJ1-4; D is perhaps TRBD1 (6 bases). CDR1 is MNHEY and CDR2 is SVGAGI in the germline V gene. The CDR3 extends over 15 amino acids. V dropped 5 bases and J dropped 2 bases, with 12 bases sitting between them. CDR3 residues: CASSLQGPTNEKLFF. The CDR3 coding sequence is TGTGCCAGCAGTCTACAGGGTCCCACTAATGAAAAACTGTTTTTT.

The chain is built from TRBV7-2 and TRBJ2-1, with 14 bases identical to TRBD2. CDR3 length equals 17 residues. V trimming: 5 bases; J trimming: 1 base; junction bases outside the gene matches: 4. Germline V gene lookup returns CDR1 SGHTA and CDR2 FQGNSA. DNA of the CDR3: TGTGCCAGCAGCATAAGGACTAGCGGGGGGTCCTACAATGAGCAGTTCTTC. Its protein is CASSIRTSGGSYNEQFF.

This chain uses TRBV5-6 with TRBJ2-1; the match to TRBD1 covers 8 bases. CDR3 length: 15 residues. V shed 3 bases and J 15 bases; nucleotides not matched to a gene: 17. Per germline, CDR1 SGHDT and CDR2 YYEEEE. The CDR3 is CASSSTGTGRQIWFF. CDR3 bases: TGTGCCAGCAGCTCCACCGGGACAGGCAGACAAATTTGGTTCTTC.

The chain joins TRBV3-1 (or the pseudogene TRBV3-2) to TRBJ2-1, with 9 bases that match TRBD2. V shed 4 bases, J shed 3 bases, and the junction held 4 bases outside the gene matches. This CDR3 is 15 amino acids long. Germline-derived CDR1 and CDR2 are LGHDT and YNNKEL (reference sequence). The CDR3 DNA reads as TGTGCCAGCAGCCCTTGGACTAGCGACTACAATGAGCAGTTCTTC. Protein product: CASSPWTSDYNEQFF.

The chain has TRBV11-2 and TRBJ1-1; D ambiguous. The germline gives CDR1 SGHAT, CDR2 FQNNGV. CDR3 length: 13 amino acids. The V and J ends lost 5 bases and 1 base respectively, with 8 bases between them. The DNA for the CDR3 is TGTGCCAGCAGCCCTCAATGGAACACTGAAGCTTTCTTT. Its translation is CASSPQWNTEAFF.

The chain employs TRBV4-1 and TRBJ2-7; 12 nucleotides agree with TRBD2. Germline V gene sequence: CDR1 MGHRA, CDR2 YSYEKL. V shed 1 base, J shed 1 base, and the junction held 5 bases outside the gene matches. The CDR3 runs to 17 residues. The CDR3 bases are TGCGCCAGCAGCCAAGCTACAGGGACTAGCGGGTCCTACGAGCAGTACTTC. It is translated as CASSQATGTSGSYEQYF.

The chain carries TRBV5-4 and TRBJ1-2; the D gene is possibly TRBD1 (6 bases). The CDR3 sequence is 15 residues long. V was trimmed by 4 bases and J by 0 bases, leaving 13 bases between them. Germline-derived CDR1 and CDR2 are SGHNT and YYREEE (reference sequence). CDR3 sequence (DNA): TGTGCCAGCAGCCCCCTGGGGGGCACTAACTATGGCTACACCTTC. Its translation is CASSPLGGTNYGYTF.

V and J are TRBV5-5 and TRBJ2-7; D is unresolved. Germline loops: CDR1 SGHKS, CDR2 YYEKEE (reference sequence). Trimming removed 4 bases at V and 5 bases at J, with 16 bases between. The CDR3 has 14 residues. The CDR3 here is CASSPPVSPNEQYF. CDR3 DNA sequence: TGTGCCAGCAGCCCCCCGGTGTCTCCTAACGAGCAGTACTTC.

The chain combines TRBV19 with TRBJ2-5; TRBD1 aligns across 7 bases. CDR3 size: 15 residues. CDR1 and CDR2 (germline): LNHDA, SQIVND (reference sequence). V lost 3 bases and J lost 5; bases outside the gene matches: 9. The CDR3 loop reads CASSIAKGASETQYF. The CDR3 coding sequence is TGTGCCAGTAGTATCGCTAAGGGGGCTTCGGAGACCCAGTACTTC.

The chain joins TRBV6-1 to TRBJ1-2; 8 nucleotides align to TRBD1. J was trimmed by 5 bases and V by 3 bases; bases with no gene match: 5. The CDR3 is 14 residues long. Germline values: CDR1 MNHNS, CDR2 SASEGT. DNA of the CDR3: TGTGCCAGCAGTGAGGACAGGGCTCCATATGGCTACACCTTC. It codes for CASSEDRAPYGYTF.

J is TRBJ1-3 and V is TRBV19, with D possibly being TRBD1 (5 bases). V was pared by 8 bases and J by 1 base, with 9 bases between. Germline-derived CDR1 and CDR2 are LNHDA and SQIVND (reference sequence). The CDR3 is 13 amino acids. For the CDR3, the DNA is TGTGCCAGTGGAACAGGTTCTGGAAACACCATATATTTT. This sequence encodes CASGTGSGNTIYF.